Listed here are 22 T cell receptor beta chains from one sample, sequenced in a study of cytomegalovirus exposure and HLA in healthy donors. The study ran its PCR with 60 Vbeta and 13 Jbeta primers. Measured with immunoSEQ multiplex PCR; TCRdb has only the in-frame clones, and not every one. Found here are roughly 160,000 clones, approximately 78% of them singletons; the top ten hold 8.5%. The sequencing input was PBMCs. Receptor source: a male donor in good health and CMV-seropositive.

The V call is TRBV7-9, the J call TRBJ2-5, with a weak D call TRBD2 (6 bases). Germline V gene sequence: CDR1 SEHNR, CDR2 FQNEAQ (reference sequence). The CDR3 is made up of 14 amino acids. Trimming removed 4 bases at V and 0 bases at J, with 9 bases between. CDR3 sequence: CASSSGEYQETQYF. The CDR3 nucleotides are TGTGCCAGCAGCTCGGGGGAGTACCAAGAGACCCAGTACTTC.

The chain uses TRBV18 and TRBJ1-3; no reliable D call. Trimming cost V 2 bases and J 4 bases, with 9 bases left between them. The CDR3 runs to 14 residues. Germline V gene sequence: CDR1 KGHSH, CDR2 LQKENI. Here the CDR3 DNA reads TGTGCCAGCTCACCAATGGCAGAAGGAAACACCATATATTTT. Translating gives CASSPMAEGNTIYF.

The V call is TRBV5-1, the J call TRBJ2-5; TRBD1 aligns across 9 bases. With the DNA end fitting TRBJ2-7 better, the J assignment may be wrong. The CDR3 totals 14 residues. From germline, CDR1 is SGHRS and CDR2 YFSETQ. The CDR3 DNA sequence: TGCGCCAGCAGCAGGCGGGACAGGGCTGGCGAGCAGTACTTC. The encoded protein is CASSRRDRAGEQYF.

The V call is TRBV6-6, the J call TRBJ1-5; 9 bases line up with TRBD1. With 5 bases clipped from V and 5 bases from J, the junction kept 10 bases outside the gene matches. CDR1 MNHNY and CDR2 SVGAGI come from the germline V gene (reference sequence). This CDR3 region has 16 residues. The CDR3 region has the DNA TGTGCCAGCAGTACCCCGGGACAGGGAACGCATCAGCCCCAGCATTTT. This encodes CASSTPGQGTHQPQHF.

V usage is TRBV10-3 and J usage is TRBJ1-3; 9 nucleotides match TRBD1. CDR3 length: 14 residues. J was trimmed by 4 bases and V by 9 bases; bases with no gene match: 7. CDR1 is ENHRY, CDR2 SYGVKD, per germline. CDR3 nucleotides: TGTGCCATTGGAACAGGGGGCGACGGAAACACCATATATTTT. Its protein is CAIGTGGDGNTIYF.

The V gene is TRBV6-5, the J gene TRBJ1-2, with 7 bases lining up with TRBD1. The germline CDR1 and CDR2 sequences are MNHEY and SVGAGI. The CDR3 covers 14 residues. V was clipped by 0 bases and J by 7 bases; unmatched bases: 5. The CDR3 DNA follows: TGTGCCAGCAGTTACTCAGGGGGCGCAGGTGGCTACACCTTC. Residues: CASSYSGGAGGYTF.

This clone was detected a few times. This chain joins TRBV11-2 and TRBJ1-3; a weak D match, TRBD1 (5 bases). Trimming left V 5 bases short and J 0 bases short, with 8 bases between. Germline CDR1 reads SGHAT; CDR2 reads FQNNGV. The CDR3 runs 14 residues. The CDR3 is CASSPRVSGNTIYF. In nucleotides, the CDR3 is TGTGCCAGCAGCCCCAGGGTCTCTGGAAACACCATATATTTT.

The chain carries TRBV19 and TRBJ1-1; 7 bases align to TRBD1. The V and J ends lost 2 bases and 5 bases, in that order; junction bases with no gene match: 2. Germline CDR1 and CDR2: LNHDA and SQIVND (reference sequence). There are 13 residues in the CDR3. The CDR3 nucleotides are TGTGCCAGTAGTATAACAGGGGTTACTGAAGCTTTCTTT. Its protein product is CASSITGVTEAFF.

The rearrangement joins TRBV11-2 to TRBJ1-1, with D possibly TRBD1 on 5 matching bases. This CDR3 contains 13 residues. CDR1 is SGHAT and CDR2 is FQNNGV in the germline V gene. Trimming shortened V by 5 bases and J by 1 base, and 8 bases separated the two germline ends. The CDR3 reads CASSLGANTEAFF. The CDR3 nucleotides read TGTGCCAGCAGCCTAGGGGCGAACACTGAAGCTTTCTTT.

This chain's CDR3 is CAAQGTGGNTIYF. CDR3 bases: TGTGCCGCCCAGGGGACCGGTGGAAACACCATATATTTT. This chain links TRBV7-9 with TRBJ1-3, with a tentative D call TRBD1 (6 bases). The CDR3 is made up of 13 amino acids. Germline V gene sequence: CDR1 SEHNR, CDR2 FQNEAQ (reference sequence). V shed 11 bases and J shed 3 bases, with 14 bases lying between them.

The gene calls are TRBV7-9 and TRBJ1-2, with D unclear. Between the trimmed V and J ends, which lost 1 base and 1 base, there was a span of 4 bases. The germline CDR1 and CDR2 sequences are SEHNR and FQNEAQ (reference sequence). The length of the CDR3 is 13 residues. The CDR3 loop reads CASSLVSNYGYTF. CDR3 sequence (DNA): TGTGCCAGCAGCTTAGTCAGTAACTATGGCTACACCTTC.

The chain combines TRBV30 with TRBJ1-5; 8 bases fit TRBD1. Per germline, CDR1 GTSNPN and CDR2 SVGIG (reference sequence). The CDR3 extends over 15 amino acids. V was clipped by 2 bases and J by 9 bases; unmatched bases: 12. In DNA form, the CDR3 reads TGTGCCTGGAGTTCGGCAGGGACAGGCAGGAGGCCCCAGCATTTT. Amino acids: CAWSSAGTGRRPQHF.

The V and J genes are TRBV7-8 and TRBJ2-3, with TRBD1 identical over 9 bases. In germline, CDR1 is SGHVS, CDR2 FQNEAQ. This CDR3 has 19 amino acids. Trimming at V came to 5 bases and at J to 0 bases, leaving 15 bases not matched to a gene. The CDR3 sequence is CASSIPRDRAFLSTDTQYF. The CDR3 DNA is TGTGCCAGCAGCATCCCCCGGGACAGGGCGTTCCTAAGCACAGATACGCAGTATTTT.

This clone was detected a few times. The rearrangement joins TRBV28 to TRBJ1-2; 8 nucleotides line up with TRBD1. Germline assignment: CDR1 MDHEN and CDR2 SYDVKM. The V segment lost 3 bases and the J segment 3 bases; nucleotides outside the gene matches: 6. CDR3 length: 15 residues. The DNA of the CDR3 is TGTGCCAGCAGTTTGTTGGACAGGGATCACTATGGCTACACCTTC. It specifies CASSLLDRDHYGYTF.

The genes are TRBV2 and TRBJ1-2; D is possibly TRBD1 (5 bases). The germline CDR1 and CDR2 sequences are SNHLY and FYNNEI. V lost 6 bases to trimming and J lost 4 bases, with 9 bases between them. The CDR3 consists of 12 residues. The CDR3 loop is CASRGLFYGYTF. Written as DNA, the CDR3 is TGTGCCAGCAGGGGGCTTTTCTATGGCTACACCTTC.

This rearrangement joins TRBV7-9 to TRBJ2-5; D perhaps matches TRBD1 (7 bases). The V and J ends lost 3 bases and 4 bases respectively, with 15 bases between them. Germline V lookup: CDR1 SEHNR, CDR2 FQNEAQ (reference sequence). The CDR3 is 15 residues long. The CDR3 loop reads CASSFQGGWRETQYF. The DNA of the CDR3 is TGTGCCAGCAGCTTCCAGGGGGGATGGAGAGAGACCCAGTACTTC.

This clone was counted between two and nine times. The chain joins TRBV28 to TRBJ1-1; no clear D gene. This CDR3 comprises 13 residues. Trimming pared 5 bases from V and 3 bases from J, leaving 10 bases between. Per germline, CDR1 MDHEN and CDR2 SYDVKM. CDR3 coding DNA: TGTGCCAGCAGTGGAAGACGGGACACTGAAGCTTTCTTT. As protein: CASSGRRDTEAFF.

The rearrangement uses TRBV6-5 and TRBJ1-2, with D possibly being TRBD1 (5 bases). CDR3 length: 14 amino acids. The ends were cut back, 6 bases at V and 8 bases at J, with 19 bases in the middle. The V gene's germline CDR1 is MNHEY and CDR2 SVGAGI. The CDR3 DNA follows: TGTGCCAGCAGGTACGGAACAGGATCAGGCGGCTACACCTTC. Protein sequence: CASRYGTGSGGYTF.

This clone was recorded once. The rearrangement links TRBV27 to TRBJ2-2, with D possibly matching TRBD1 (6 bases). V was shortened by 5 bases and J by 4 bases, with 14 bases between the two germline ends. This CDR3 comprises 15 residues. Germline V gives CDR1 MNHEY, CDR2 SMNVEV (reference sequence). Written as DNA, the CDR3 is TGTGCCAGCAGTGGTCGGACAGTGTTCACCGGGGAGCTGTTTTTT. As protein: CASSGRTVFTGELFF.

The J gene is TRBJ2-7, the V gene TRBV18; D perhaps matches TRBD1 (6 bases). Trimming took off 5 bases at V and 2 bases at J, with 16 bases between the two ends. The germline V gene has CDR1 KGHSH and CDR2 LQKENI. This CDR3 region has 15 residues. The CDR3 sequence is CASSTIQGTAYEQYF. DNA of the CDR3: TGTGCCAGCTCAACTATTCAGGGGACCGCCTACGAGCAGTACTTC. Full variable domain (rest looked up from reference TRBV18 and TRBJ2-7): NAGVMQNPRHLVRRRGQEARLRCSPMKGHSHVYWYRQLPEEGLKFMVYLQKENIIDESGMPKERFSAEFPKEGPSILRIQQVVRGDSAAYFCASSTIQGTAYEQYFGPGTRLTVT.

The V call is TRBV29-1, the J call TRBJ1-1, with a possible D match to TRBD1 (6 bases). The V and J ends lost 7 bases and 0 bases respectively, with 9 bases between them. CDR3 length: 12 amino acids. The germline V gene has CDR1 SQVTM and CDR2 ANQGSEA. The CDR3 sequence: CSAGQMNTEAFF. The CDR3 coding sequence is TGCAGCGCAGGACAGATGAACACTGAAGCTTTCTTT.

The J gene is TRBJ1-2, the V gene TRBV7-2, with D tentatively TRBD1 (6 bases). Trimming pared 6 bases from V and 0 bases from J, leaving 14 bases between. The CDR3 sequence is 15 residues long. Germline CDR1 SGHTA, CDR2 FQGNSA. This chain's CDR3 is CASRPPGTPNYGYTF. DNA of the CDR3: TGTGCCAGCAGACCACCCGGGACACCTAACTATGGCTACACCTTC.